The 10 T cell receptor beta chains in this list originate from one sample, sequenced in a study of regulatory T cells in long-lasting Graves disease. iRepertoire HTBI primers and Arm-PCR of CDR3 regions built TCR beta libraries. TCRdb processed the multiplex PCR reads anew with MiXCR; each CDR3 protein has one entry. This sample yields 250,000 to 300,000 distinct CDR3 sequences, of which around 19% are seen a single time; 12% to 15% belongs to the top ten. The time point denotes: newly diagnosed GD, antithyroid drugs for less than 3 months. RNA from PBMCs was the source of the TCR library. These records were also assigned to another study, of T cells in Graves' hyperthyroidism and ophthalmopathy.

This material consisted of peripheral blood mononuclear cells (PBMCs), taken at new diagnosis, from a patient treated with antithyroid drugs. These receptors all stem from a woman aged 25 to 45 with Graves disease.

This clonotype came up many times. This chain joins TRBV29-1 and TRBJ2-3, with 12 bases matching TRBD2. The V segment lost 5 bases and the J segment 1 base; nucleotides outside the gene matches: 1. Germline CDR1 reads SQVTM; CDR2 reads ANQGSEA. This CDR3 has 14 residues. The CDR3 sequence is CSVRLAGGTDTQYF. DNA for the CDR3: TGCAGCGTTCGACTAGCGGGGGGCACAGATACGCAGTATTTT.

This clonotype was seen repeatedly, ten times or more. The gene calls are TRBV5-1 and TRBJ1-1, with D perhaps matching TRBD1 (5 bases). CDR1 is SGHRS and CDR2 is YFSETQ in the germline V gene. The CDR3 sequence is 12 residues long. V lost 5 bases to trimming and J lost 4 bases, with 9 bases between them. This CDR3 reads CASRGESTEAFF. The CDR3 DNA follows: TGCGCCAGCAGGGGGGAGAGCACTGAAGCTTTCTTT.

This clonotype was recorded at least ten times. The V gene is TRBV6-1, the J gene TRBJ2-1; TRBD2 matches at 8 bases. Germline loops: CDR1 MNHNS, CDR2 SASEGT. The CDR3 loop spans 13 amino acids. The J segment lost 6 bases and the V segment lost 6 bases, leaving 4 bases of the junction unmatched. The CDR3 protein is CASRRTSPNEQFF. DNA of the CDR3: TGTGCCAGCAGAAGGACTAGCCCCAATGAGCAGTTCTTC.

This clonotype has at least ten counts. This chain links TRBV6-2 or TRBV6-3 with TRBJ1-1; no clear D gene. The CDR3 covers 11 residues. V was cut by 11 bases and J by 2 bases, with 9 bases left in between. The germline V gene has CDR1 MNHEY and CDR2 SVGEGT. Here the CDR3 reads CAAQSNTEAFF. Written as DNA, the CDR3 is TGTGCCGCACAGAGTAACACTGAAGCTTTCTTT.

The chain recombines TRBV19 with TRBJ2-2; D may match TRBD1 or TRBD2 (6 bases each). CDR3 size: 13 residues. V lost 7 bases and J 7 bases, leaving 13 bases between the germline ends. The germline CDR1 and CDR2 sequences are LNHDA and SQIVND (reference sequence). The CDR3 coding sequence is TGTGCCAGTAATGCCGGGGGCTTCGGGGAGCTGTTTTTT. Its translation is CASNAGGFGELFF.

This clonotype has at least ten counts. V and J are TRBV29-1 and TRBJ2-7; TRBD2 might be the D (6 bases). The CDR3 runs 15 residues. Trimming cost V 6 bases and J 0 bases, with 18 bases left between them. Looked up from germline, CDR1 is SQVTM and CDR2 is ANQGSEA. The CDR3 protein is CSVSGGDATSYEQYF. CDR3 DNA sequence: TGCAGCGTATCCGGCGGGGACGCCACCTCCTACGAGCAGTACTTC.

The sample holds many counts of this clonotype. One end of the junction does not line up with germline, which may come from a read error. The rearrangement joins TRBV12-3 or TRBV12-4 to TRBJ1-4; D may be TRBD1 (6 bases). The CDR3 contains 11 residues. The CDR3 bases are TGTGCCAGCAGTTTCGGGGCAGGGGAGGTTTTT. Protein sequence: CASSFGAGEVF.

This clonotype was counted ten times or more. This chain connects TRBV18 to TRBJ1-1; 9 nucleotides align to TRBD1. This CDR3 spans 17 amino acids. CDR1 is KGHSH, CDR2 LQKENI, per germline. V trimming: 0 bases; J trimming: 5 bases; junction bases outside the gene matches: 10. CDR3 DNA: TGTGCCAGCTCACCACCAGGGGGACAGGGTCCGAGGACTGAAGCTTTCTTT. Protein: CASSPPGGQGPRTEAFF.

The chain couples TRBV5-1 to TRBJ2-2, with TRBD2 identical over 12 bases. Germline V gene lookup returns CDR1 SGHRS and CDR2 YFSETQ. This CDR3 is built from 17 residues. After removal of 2 bases from V and 4 bases from J, the junction contained 6 bases not matched to a gene. The CDR3 DNA reads TGCGCCAGCAGCTTAAGACTAGCGGGGGAAGGCACCGGGGAGCTGTTTTTT. Its translation: CASSLRLAGEGTGELFF.

Turning to this clonotype: A far larger clone differs by one base, so this is likely a read error. The CDR3 does not close with the conserved phenylalanine or tryptophan, likely indicating a read error. The chain is built from TRBV3-1 and TRBJ2-1; D is perhaps TRBD1 (5 bases). The CDR3 is made up of 15 amino acids. Germline assignment: CDR1 LGHDT and CDR2 YNNKEL (reference sequence). Trimming shortened V by 8 bases and J by 6 bases, and 20 bases separated the two germline ends. The CDR3 is CASSHLSAGPNEQFI. The CDR3 DNA reads as TGTGCCAGCTCGCATCTCTCGGCAGGGCCCAATGAGCAGTTCATC.